These 15 T cell receptor beta chains were sequenced from one sample in a study of T cells after yellow fever vaccination. MiXCR, applied by TCRdb to the 5' RACE reads, yields one record per CDR3 protein. The sample has hundreds of thousands of distinct CDR3 sequences, 9% to 15% seen once. Sequences were derived from PBMCs, sampled on the day of the yellow fever booster vaccination. The receptors were gathered from a man in his thirties or forties who received the YFV17D yellow fever vaccine.

This clonotype appeared a few times. The chain has TRBV4-3 and TRBJ2-2, with 8 bases that match TRBD1. This CDR3 has 18 amino acids. V shed 4 bases, J shed 3 bases, and the junction held 13 bases outside the gene matches. Germline V gene data show CDR1 as LGHNA and CDR2 as YSLEER. CDR3 DNA: TGCGCCAGCAGCCTTACTTACGGGGGACAGGAATACACCGGGGAGCTGTTTTTT. It encodes CASSLTYGGQEYTGELFF.

J is TRBJ2-1 and V is TRBV19; 9 nucleotides match TRBD2. Trimming cost V 0 bases and J 8 bases; bases outside gene matches: 2. CDR3 size: 14 residues. Germline V gene lookup returns CDR1 LNHDA and CDR2 SQIVND (reference sequence). The CDR3 is CASSIDRGRDEQFF. The CDR3, as DNA: TGTGCCAGTAGTATAGATCGCGGGAGGGATGAGCAGTTCTTC.

The chain has TRBV12-3 or TRBV12-4 and TRBJ1-1; D is perhaps TRBD1 (5 bases). CDR3 length equals 13 residues. The V end lost 8 bases, the J end lost 8 bases, and 18 bases lay between the germline ends. The DNA for the CDR3 is TGTGCCAGCCTCCCTGGGAGACAGCTAGAAGCTTTCTTT. Amino acid sequence: CASLPGRQLEAFF.

The chain recombines TRBV7-9 with TRBJ2-1, with D possibly being TRBD2 (5 bases). CDR3 length: 15 amino acids. Trimming took off 4 bases at V and 7 bases at J, with 17 bases between the two ends. Germline V gene data show CDR1 as SEHNR and CDR2 as FQNEAQ (reference sequence). This CDR3 is CASSSPGSSRNEQFF. CDR3 coding DNA: TGTGCCAGCAGCTCCCCGGGGTCTAGTCGGAATGAGCAGTTCTTC.

This clonotype was counted a few times. V usage is TRBV15 and J usage is TRBJ2-5; 9 nucleotides line up with TRBD2. Germline V lookup: CDR1 LNHNV, CDR2 YYDKDF (reference sequence). Unmatched junction bases numbered 7, after V lost 0 bases and J lost 2 bases. The CDR3 length is 17 residues. The CDR3 protein is CATSRDSPAGGQETQYF. As DNA, the CDR3 is TGTGCCACCAGCAGAGACTCCCCGGCGGGGGGGCAAGAGACCCAGTACTTC.

This clonotype has just a few counts. This sequence joins TRBV18 and TRBJ2-7; 12 bases align to TRBD2. CDR3 length equals 17 residues. CDR1 is KGHSH, CDR2 LQKENI, per germline. Germline trimming cut 3 bases from V and 1 base from J; bases unmatched to any gene: 7. Here the CDR3 reads CASSPQQTSGRSYEQYF. In DNA form, the CDR3 reads TGTGCCAGCTCACCGCAACAGACTAGCGGGAGATCCTACGAGCAGTACTTC.

The genes are TRBV18 and TRBJ2-6; the D is unclear. The CDR3 extends over 15 amino acids. CDR1 is KGHSH, CDR2 LQKENI, per germline. V was trimmed by 5 bases and J by 0 bases, leaving 8 bases between them. For the CDR3, the DNA is TGTGCCAGCTCAGCCCAGAGCTCTGGGGCCAACGTCCTGACTTTC. As protein: CASSAQSSGANVLTF.

This clonotype came up a few times. The chain combines TRBV7-2 with TRBJ2-7; TRBD1 might be the D (5 bases). The germline CDR1 and CDR2 sequences are SGHTA and FQGNSA. Trimming shortened V by 4 bases and J by 1 base, and 11 bases separated the two germline ends. This CDR3 spans 14 amino acids. This chain's CDR3 is CASSSPRVSYEQYF. The DNA for the CDR3 is TGTGCCAGCAGCTCCCCCAGGGTTTCCTACGAGCAGTACTTC.

This clonotype was recorded a few times. The rearrangement joins TRBV29-1 to TRBJ2-5; either TRBD1 or TRBD2 may fit D (5 bases each). Trimming left V 1 base short and J 4 bases short, with 16 bases between. The CDR3 is 15 amino acids. Per germline, CDR1 SQVTM and CDR2 ANQGSEA. The CDR3 nucleotides read TGCAGCGTTGAAGGTTTGGGGGTGTTTGGAGAGACCCAGTACTTC. Translated: CSVEGLGVFGETQYF. Drawing the rest from reference TRBV29-1 and TRBJ2-5, the complete variable domain is SAVISQKPSRDICQRGTSLTIQCQVDSQVTMMFWYRQQPGQSLTLIATANQGSEATYESGFVIDKFPISRPNLTFSTLTVSNMSPEDSSIYLCSVEGLGVFGETQYFGPGTRLLVL.

At least ten counts were recorded for this clonotype. This chain uses TRBV7-2 with TRBJ1-1, with a possible D match to TRBD1 (6 bases). Trimming removed 5 bases at V and 3 bases at J, with 13 bases between. Germline V CDR1 and CDR2: SGHTA, FQGNSA. The CDR3 covers 14 residues. The CDR3 DNA reads TGTGCCAGCAGCAGTAACAGGGCTGACACTGAAGCTTTCTTT. This encodes CASSSNRADTEAFF.

This clonotype was recorded a few times. The chain is built from TRBV3-1 and TRBJ2-5; D might be TRBD1 (5 bases). With 7 bases removed from V and 2 bases from J, the gap between germline ends came to 35 bases. This CDR3 contains 21 residues. Looked up from germline, CDR1 is LGHDT and CDR2 is YNNKEL (reference sequence). CDR3 region: CASIPGFYPVGDWGSQETQYF. CDR3 DNA: TGTGCCAGCATCCCAGGGTTTTATCCCGTCGGAGACTGGGGTTCTCAAGAGACCCAGTACTTC.

The genes are TRBV5-6 and TRBJ1-1; 8 positions match TRBD1. The germline V gene has CDR1 SGHDT and CDR2 YYEEEE. This CDR3 region has 11 residues. With V trimmed by 4 bases and J by 12 bases, 5 bases remained unmatched. The CDR3 reads CASSLQGGPFF. CDR3 coding DNA: TGTGCCAGCAGCCTACAGGGGGGCCCTTTCTTT.

This clonotype was counted a few times. V is TRBV20-1 and J is TRBJ2-7; no clear D. Trimming pared 2 bases from V and 2 bases from J, leaving 10 bases between. The CDR3 totals 13 residues. Germline CDR1 DFQATT, CDR2 SNEGSKA (reference sequence). CDR3 bases: TGCAGTGCTAGAAGGGCCTATGCCTACGAGCAGTACTTC. Protein product: CSARRAYAYEQYF.

This clonotype was seen a handful of times. The rearrangement uses TRBV7-2 and TRBJ2-5; perhaps TRBD2 as D (6 bases). CDR1 is SGHTA, CDR2 FQGNSA, per germline. V dropped 10 bases and J dropped 1 base, with 16 bases sitting between them. CDR3 length: 14 amino acids. Here the CDR3 DNA reads TGTGCCACCACCCCTGGGGGGTTCCAAGAGACCCAGTACTTC. It is translated as CATTPGGFQETQYF.

This chain uses TRBV30 with TRBJ2-3; perhaps TRBD2 as D (6 bases). The CDR3 contains 15 residues. CDR1 and CDR2 from the germline V gene are GTSNPN and SVGIG (reference sequence). V was clipped by 0 bases and J by 0 bases, with 10 bases between them. CDR3 nucleotide sequence: TGTGCCTGGAGTGTACTCGGGACTAGCACAGATACGCAGTATTTT. This codes for CAWSVLGTSTDTQYF.